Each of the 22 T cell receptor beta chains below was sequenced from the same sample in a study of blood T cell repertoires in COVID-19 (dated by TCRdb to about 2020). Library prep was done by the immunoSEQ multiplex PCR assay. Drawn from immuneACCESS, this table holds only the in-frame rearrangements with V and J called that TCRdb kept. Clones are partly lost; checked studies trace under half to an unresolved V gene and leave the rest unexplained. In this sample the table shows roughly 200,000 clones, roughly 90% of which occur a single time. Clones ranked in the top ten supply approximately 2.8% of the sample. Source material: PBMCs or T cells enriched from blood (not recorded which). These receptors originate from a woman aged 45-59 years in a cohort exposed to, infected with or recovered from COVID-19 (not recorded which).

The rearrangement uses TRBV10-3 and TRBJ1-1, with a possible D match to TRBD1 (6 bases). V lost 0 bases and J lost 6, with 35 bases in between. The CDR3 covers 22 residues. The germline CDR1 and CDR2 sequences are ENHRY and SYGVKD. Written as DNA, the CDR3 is TGTGCCATCAGTGAGTCTAGACGTCGGACAGTTGGAGTTATAGCTCGGGGCCCTGAAGCTTTCTTT. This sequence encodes CAISESRRRTVGVIARGPEAFF.

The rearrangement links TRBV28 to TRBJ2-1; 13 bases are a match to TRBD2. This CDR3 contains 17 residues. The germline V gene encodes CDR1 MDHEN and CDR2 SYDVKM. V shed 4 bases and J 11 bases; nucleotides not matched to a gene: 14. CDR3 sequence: CASSSYGEGLAGTKQFF. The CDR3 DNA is TGTGCCAGCAGTTCCTATGGGGAGGGACTAGCGGGGACAAAGCAGTTCTTC.

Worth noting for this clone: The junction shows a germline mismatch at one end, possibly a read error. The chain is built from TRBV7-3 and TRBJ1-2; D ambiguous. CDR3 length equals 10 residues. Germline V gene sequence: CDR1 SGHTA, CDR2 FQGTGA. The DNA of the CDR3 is TGTGCCAGCAGCTTTCCCGAGGGAAAGTTC. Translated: CASSFPEGKF.

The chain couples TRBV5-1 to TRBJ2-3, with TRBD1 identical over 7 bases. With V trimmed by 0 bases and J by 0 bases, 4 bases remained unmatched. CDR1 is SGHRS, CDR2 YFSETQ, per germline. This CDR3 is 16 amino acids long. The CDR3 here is CASSLAGTDSTDTQYF. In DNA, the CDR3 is TGCGCCAGCAGCTTGGCAGGGACAGACAGCACAGATACGCAGTATTTT. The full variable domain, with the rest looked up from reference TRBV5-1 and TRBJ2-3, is KAGVTQTPRYLIKTRGQQVTLSCSPISGHRSVSWYQQTPGQGLQFLFEYFSETQRNKGNFPGRFSGRQFSNSRSEMNVSTLELGDSALYLCASSLAGTDSTDTQYFGPGTRLTVL.

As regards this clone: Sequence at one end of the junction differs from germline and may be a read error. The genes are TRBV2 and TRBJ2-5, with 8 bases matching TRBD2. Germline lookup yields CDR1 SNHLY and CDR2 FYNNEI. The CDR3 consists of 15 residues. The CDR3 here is CASTGGSGVQGTQYF. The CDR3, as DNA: TGTGCCAGCACCGGCGGTAGCGGGGTGCAAGGGACCCAGTACTTC.

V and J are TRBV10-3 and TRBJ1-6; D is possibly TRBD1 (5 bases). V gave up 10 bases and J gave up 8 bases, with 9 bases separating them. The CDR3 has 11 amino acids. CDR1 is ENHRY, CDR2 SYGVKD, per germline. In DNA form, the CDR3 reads TGTGCCAGCTCGGGGGATTCACCCCTCCACTTT. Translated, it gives CASSGDSPLHF.

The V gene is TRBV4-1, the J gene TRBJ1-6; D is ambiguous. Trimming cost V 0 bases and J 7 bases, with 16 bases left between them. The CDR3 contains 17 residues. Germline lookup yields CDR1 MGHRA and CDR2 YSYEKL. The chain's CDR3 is CASSQDGGRTSNSPLHF. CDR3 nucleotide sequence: TGCGCCAGCAGCCAAGATGGAGGACGCACTTCAAATTCACCCCTCCACTTT.

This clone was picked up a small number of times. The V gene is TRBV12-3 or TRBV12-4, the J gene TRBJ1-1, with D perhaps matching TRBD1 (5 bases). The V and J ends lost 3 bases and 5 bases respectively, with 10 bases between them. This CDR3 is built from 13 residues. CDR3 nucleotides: TGTGCCAGCAGTTTGTGGCAGGGTACTGAAGCTTTCTTT. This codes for CASSLWQGTEAFF.

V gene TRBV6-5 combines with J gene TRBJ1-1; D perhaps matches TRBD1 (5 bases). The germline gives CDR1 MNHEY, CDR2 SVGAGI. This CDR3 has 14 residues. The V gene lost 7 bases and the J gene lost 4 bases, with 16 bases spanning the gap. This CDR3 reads CASIDSRRGTEAFF. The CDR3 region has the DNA TGTGCCAGCATAGACAGCCGTCGAGGCACTGAAGCTTTCTTT.

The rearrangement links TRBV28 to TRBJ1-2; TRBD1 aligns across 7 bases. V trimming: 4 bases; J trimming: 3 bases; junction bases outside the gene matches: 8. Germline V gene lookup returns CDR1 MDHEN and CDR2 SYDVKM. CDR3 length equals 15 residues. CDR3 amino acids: CASSSEGAQYYGYTF. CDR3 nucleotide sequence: TGTGCCAGCAGTTCCGAGGGGGCGCAGTACTATGGCTACACCTTC.

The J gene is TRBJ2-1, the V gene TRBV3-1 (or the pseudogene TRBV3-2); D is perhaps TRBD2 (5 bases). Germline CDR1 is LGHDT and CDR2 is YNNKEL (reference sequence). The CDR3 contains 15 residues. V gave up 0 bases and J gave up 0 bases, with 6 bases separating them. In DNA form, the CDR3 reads TGTGCCAGCAGCCAAGAGGCGGGCTCCTACAATGAGCAGTTCTTC. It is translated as CASSQEAGSYNEQFF.

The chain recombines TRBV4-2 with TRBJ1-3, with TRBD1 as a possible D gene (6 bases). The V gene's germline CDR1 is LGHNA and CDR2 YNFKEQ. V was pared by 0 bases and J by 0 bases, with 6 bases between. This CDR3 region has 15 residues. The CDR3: CASSQDRGSGNTIYF. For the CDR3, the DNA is TGTGCCAGCAGCCAAGACAGGGGCTCTGGAAACACCATATATTTT.

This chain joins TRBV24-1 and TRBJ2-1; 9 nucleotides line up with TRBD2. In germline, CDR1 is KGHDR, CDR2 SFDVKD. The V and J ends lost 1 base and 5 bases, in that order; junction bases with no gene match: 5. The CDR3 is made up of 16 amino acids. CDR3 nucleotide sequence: TGTGCCACCAGTGATTTCGCGACTAGCGGAAACAATGAGCAGTTCTTC. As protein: CATSDFATSGNNEQFF.

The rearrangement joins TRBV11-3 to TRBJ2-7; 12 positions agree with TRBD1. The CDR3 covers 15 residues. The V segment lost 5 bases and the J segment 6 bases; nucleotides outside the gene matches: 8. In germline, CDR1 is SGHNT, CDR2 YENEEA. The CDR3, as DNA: TGTGCCAGCAGCCCCGGCGGGACAGGGGGCGCCGAGCAGTACTTC. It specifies CASSPGGTGGAEQYF.

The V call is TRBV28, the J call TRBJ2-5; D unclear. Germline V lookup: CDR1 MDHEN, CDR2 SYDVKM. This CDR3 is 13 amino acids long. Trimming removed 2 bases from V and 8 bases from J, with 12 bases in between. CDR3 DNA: TGTGCCAGCAGTTTAGTTCACATTAAAACCCAGTACTTC. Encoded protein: CASSLVHIKTQYF.

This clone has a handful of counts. This CDR3 is CASSESRGIWGYTF. The CDR3, as DNA: TGCGCCAGCAGTGAGTCGAGGGGGATATGGGGCTACACCTTC. This chain links TRBV10-2 with TRBJ1-2; TRBD1 might be the D (6 bases). The CDR3 spans 14 residues. In germline, CDR1 is WSHSY, CDR2 SAAADI. V was shortened by 0 bases and J by 8 bases, with 13 bases between the two germline ends.

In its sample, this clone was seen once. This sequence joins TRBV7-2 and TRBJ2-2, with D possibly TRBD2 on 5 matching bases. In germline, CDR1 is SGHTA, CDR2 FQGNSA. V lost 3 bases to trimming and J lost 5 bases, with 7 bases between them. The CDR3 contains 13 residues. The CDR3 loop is CASSLERTGELFF. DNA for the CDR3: TGTGCCAGCAGCTTGGAGCGGACCGGGGAGCTGTTTTTT.

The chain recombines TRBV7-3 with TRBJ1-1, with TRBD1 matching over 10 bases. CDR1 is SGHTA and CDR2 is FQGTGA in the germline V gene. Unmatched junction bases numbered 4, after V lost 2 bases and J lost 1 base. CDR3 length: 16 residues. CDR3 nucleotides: TGTGCCAGCAGCTTAGGACAGGGGGGCCCGAACACTGAAGCTTTCTTT. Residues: CASSLGQGGPNTEAFF.

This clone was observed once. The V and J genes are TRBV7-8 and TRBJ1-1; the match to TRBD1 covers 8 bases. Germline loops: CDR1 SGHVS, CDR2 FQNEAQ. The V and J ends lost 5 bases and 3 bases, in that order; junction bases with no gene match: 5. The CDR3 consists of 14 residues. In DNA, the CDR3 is TGTGCCAGCAGCAAACCGGGACAGGACACTGAAGCTTTCTTT. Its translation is CASSKPGQDTEAFF. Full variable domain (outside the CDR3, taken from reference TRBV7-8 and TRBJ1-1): GAGVSQSPRYKVAKRGQDVALRCDPISGHVSLFWYQQALGQGPEFLTYFQNEAQLDKSGLPSDRFFAERPEGSVSTLKIQRTQQEDSAVYLCASSKPGQDTEAFFGQGTRLTVV.

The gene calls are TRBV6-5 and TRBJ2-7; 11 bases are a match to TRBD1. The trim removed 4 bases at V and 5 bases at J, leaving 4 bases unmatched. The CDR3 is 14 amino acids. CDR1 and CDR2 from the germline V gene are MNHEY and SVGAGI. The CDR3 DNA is TGTGCCAGCAGTTTGGGACAGGGGGGAGACGAGCAGTACTTC. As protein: CASSLGQGGDEQYF.

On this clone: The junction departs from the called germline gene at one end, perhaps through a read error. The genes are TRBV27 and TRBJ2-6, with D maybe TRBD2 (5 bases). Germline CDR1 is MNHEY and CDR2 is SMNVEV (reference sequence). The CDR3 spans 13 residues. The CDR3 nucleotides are TGTGCCAACAGTGGGAGTGGGGCCAACGTCCTGACTTTC. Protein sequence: CANSGSGANVLTF.

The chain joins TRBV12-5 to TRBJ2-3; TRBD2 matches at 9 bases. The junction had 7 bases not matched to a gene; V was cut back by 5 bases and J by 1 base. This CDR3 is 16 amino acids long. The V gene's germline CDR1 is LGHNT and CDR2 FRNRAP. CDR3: CASGPGASGGTDTQYF. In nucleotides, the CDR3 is TGTGCTAGTGGTCCAGGGGCTAGCGGGGGCACAGATACGCAGTATTTT. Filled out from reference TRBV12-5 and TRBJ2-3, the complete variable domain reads DARVTQTPRHKVTEMGQEVTMRCQPILGHNTVFWYRQTMMQGLELLAYFRNRAPLDDSGMPKDRFSAEMPDATLATLKIQPSEPRDSAVYFCASGPGASGGTDTQYFGPGTRLTVL.